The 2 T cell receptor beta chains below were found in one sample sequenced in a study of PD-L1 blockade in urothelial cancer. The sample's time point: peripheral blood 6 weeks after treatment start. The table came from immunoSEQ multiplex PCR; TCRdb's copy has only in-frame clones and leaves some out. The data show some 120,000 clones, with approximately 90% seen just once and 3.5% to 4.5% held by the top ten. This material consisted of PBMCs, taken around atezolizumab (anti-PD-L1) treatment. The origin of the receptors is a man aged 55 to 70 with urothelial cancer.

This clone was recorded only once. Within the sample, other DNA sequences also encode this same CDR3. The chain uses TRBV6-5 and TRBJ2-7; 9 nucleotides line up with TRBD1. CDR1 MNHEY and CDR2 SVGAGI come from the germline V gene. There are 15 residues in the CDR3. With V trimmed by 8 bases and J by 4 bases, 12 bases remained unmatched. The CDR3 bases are TGTGCCAGCCGAAGCCCGGGACAGGGATCTTACGAGCAGTACTTC. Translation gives CASRSPGQGSYEQYF.

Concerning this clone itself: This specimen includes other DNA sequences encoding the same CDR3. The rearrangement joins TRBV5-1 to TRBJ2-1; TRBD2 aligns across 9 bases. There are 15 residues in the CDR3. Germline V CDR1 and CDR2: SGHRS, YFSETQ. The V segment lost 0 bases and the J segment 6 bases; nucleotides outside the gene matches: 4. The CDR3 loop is CASSLVAGGRNEQFF. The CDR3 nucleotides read TGCGCCAGCAGCTTGGTGGCGGGGGGGCGCAATGAGCAGTTCTTC.